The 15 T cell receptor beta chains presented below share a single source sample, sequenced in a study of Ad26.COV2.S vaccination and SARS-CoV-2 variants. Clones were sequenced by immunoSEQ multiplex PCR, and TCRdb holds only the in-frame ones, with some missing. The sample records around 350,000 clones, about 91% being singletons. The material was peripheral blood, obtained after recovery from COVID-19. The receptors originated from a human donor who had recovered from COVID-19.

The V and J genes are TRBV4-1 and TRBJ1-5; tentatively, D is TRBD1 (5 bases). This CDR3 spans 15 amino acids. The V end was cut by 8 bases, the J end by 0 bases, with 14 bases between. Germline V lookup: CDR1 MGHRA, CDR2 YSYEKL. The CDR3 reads CASLETAHSNQPQHF. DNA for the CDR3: TGCGCCAGCCTCGAGACAGCACATAGCAATCAGCCCCAGCATTTT.

The CDR3 loop is CASSYSWSTDTQYF. The CDR3 coding sequence is TGTGCCAGCAGTTACTCCTGGAGCACAGATACGCAGTATTTT. This rearrangement joins TRBV6-5 to TRBJ2-3; D uncertain. V dropped 0 bases and J dropped 0 bases, with 4 bases sitting between them. This CDR3 region has 14 residues. CDR1 is MNHEY, CDR2 SVGAGI, per germline.

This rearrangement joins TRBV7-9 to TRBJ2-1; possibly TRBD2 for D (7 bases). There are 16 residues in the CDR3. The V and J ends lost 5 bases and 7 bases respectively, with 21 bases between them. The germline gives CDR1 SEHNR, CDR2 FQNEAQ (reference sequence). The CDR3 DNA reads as TGTGCCAGCAGCCTCCCGCCGGGGGGCGGAAGGAATGAGCAGTTCTTC. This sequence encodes CASSLPPGGGRNEQFF.

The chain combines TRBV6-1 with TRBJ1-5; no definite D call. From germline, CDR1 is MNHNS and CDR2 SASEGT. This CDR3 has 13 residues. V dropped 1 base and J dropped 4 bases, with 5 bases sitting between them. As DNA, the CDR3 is TGTGCCAGCAGTGAAGGGTTTAATCAGCCCCAGCATTTT. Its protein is CASSEGFNQPQHF.

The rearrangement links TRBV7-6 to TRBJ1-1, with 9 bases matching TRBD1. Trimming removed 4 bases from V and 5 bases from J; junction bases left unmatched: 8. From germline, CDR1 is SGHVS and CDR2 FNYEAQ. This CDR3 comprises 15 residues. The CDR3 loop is CASSYRTGEGTEAFF. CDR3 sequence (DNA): TGTGCCAGCAGCTACAGGACAGGGGAGGGGACTGAAGCTTTCTTT. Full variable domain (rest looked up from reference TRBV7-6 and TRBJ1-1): GAGVSQSPRYKVTKRGQDVALRCDPISGHVSLYWYRQALGQGPEFLTYFNYEAQQDKSGLPNDRFSAERPEGSISTLTIQRTEQRDSAMYRCASSYRTGEGTEAFFGQGTRLTVV.

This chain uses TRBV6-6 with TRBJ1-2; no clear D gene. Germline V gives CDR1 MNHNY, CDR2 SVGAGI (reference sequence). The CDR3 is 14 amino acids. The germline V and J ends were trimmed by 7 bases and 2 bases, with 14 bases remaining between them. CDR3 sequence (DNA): TGTGCCAGCACCCTCATAGGCCAGAACTATGGCTACACCTTC. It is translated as CASTLIGQNYGYTF.

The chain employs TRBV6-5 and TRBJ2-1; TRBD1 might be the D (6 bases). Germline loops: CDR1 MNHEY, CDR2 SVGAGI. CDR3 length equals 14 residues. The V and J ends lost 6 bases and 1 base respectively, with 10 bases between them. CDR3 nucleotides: TGTGCCAGCAGCCGACAGGAGTCCTACAATGAGCAGTTCTTC. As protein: CASSRQESYNEQFF.

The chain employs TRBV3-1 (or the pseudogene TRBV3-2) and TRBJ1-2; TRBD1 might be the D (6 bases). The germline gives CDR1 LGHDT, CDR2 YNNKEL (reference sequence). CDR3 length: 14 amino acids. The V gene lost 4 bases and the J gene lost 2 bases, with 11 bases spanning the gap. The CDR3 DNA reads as TGTGCCAGCAGCCGCAGGGGAGGGAACTATGGCTACACCTTC. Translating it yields CASSRRGGNYGYTF.

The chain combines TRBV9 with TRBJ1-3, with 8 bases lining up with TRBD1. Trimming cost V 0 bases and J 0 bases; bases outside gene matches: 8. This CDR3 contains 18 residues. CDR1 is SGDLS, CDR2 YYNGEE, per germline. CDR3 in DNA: TGTGCCAGCAGCGTAGTCCCCCGGACAGGGAGCTCTGGAAACACCATATATTTT. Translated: CASSVVPRTGSSGNTIYF.

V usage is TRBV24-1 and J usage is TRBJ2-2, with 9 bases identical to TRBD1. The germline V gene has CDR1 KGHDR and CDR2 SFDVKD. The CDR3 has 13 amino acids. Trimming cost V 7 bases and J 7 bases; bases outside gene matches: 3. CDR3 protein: CATRQGAIGELFF. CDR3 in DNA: TGTGCCACCAGACAGGGGGCTATCGGGGAGCTGTTTTTT.

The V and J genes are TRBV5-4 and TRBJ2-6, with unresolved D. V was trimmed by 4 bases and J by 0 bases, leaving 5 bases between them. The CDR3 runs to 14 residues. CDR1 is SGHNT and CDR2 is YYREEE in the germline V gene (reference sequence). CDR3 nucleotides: TGTGCCAGCAGCCGGAGCTCTGGGGCCAACGTCCTGACTTTC. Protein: CASSRSSGANVLTF.

The CDR3 is CASSLLSGGASYEQYF. CDR3 DNA sequence: TGTGCCAGCAGCTTACTATCGGGGGGTGCCTCCTACGAGCAGTACTTC. J is TRBJ2-7 and V is TRBV7-9; TRBD2 matches at 7 bases. The CDR3 length is 16 residues. The J segment lost 0 bases and the V segment lost 2 bases, leaving 7 bases of the junction unmatched. CDR1 and CDR2 (germline): SEHNR, FQNEAQ (reference sequence).

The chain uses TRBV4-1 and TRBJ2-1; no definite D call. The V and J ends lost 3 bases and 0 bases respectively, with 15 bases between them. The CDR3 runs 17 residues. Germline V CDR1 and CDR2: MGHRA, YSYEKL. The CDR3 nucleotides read TGCGCCAGCAGCCAGGGAATACGACTGAGCTCCTACAATGAGCAGTTCTTC. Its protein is CASSQGIRLSSYNEQFF.

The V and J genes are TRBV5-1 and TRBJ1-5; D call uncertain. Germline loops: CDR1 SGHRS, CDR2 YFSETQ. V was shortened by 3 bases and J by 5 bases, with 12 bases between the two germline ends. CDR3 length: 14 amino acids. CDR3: CASSSGERDQPQHF. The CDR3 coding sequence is TGCGCCAGCAGCTCCGGGGAGAGGGATCAGCCCCAGCATTTT.

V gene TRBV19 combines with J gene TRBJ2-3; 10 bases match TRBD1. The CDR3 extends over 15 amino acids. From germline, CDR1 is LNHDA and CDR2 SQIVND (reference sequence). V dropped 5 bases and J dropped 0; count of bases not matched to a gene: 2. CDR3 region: CASSQGQGSTDTQYF. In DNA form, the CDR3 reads TGTGCCAGTAGTCAGGGACAGGGGAGCACAGATACGCAGTATTTT.